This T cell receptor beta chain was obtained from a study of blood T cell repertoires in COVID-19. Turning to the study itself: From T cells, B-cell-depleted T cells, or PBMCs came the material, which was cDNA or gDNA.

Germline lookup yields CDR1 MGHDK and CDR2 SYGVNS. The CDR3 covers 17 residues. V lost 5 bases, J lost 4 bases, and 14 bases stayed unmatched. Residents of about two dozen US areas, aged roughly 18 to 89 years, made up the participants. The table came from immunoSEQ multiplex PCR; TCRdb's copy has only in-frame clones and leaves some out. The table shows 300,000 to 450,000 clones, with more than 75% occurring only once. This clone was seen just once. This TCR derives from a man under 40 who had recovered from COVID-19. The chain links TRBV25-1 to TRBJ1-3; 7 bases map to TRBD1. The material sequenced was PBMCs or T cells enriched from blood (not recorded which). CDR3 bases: TGTGCCAGCAGTCAGCCCCAGGGGGGAAATTCCGGAAACACCATATATTTT. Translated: CASSQPQGGNSGNTIYF.